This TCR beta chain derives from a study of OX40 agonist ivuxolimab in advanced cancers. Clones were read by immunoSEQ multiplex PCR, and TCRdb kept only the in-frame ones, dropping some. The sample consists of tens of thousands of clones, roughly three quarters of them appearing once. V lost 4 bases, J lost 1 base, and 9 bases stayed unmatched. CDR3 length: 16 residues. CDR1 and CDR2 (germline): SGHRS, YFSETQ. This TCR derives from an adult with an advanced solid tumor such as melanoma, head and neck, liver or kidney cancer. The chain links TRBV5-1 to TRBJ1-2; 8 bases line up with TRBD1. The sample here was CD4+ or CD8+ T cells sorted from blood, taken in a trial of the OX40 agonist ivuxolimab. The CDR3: CASSIPGQESNYGYTF. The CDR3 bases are TGCGCCAGCAGCATCCCGGGACAGGAGAGTAACTATGGCTACACCTTC.